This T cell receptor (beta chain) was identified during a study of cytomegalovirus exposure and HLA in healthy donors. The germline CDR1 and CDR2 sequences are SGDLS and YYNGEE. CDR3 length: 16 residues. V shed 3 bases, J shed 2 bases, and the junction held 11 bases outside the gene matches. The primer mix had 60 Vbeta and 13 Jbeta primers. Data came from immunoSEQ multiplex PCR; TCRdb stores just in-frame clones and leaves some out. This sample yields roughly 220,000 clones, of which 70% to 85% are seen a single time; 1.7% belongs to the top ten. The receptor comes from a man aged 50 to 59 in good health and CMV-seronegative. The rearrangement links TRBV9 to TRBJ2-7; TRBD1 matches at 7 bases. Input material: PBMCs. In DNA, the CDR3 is TGTGCCAGCAGCGCGACCGGACAGGTCTTAACCTACGAGCAGTACTTC. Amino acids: CASSATGQVLTYEQYF.